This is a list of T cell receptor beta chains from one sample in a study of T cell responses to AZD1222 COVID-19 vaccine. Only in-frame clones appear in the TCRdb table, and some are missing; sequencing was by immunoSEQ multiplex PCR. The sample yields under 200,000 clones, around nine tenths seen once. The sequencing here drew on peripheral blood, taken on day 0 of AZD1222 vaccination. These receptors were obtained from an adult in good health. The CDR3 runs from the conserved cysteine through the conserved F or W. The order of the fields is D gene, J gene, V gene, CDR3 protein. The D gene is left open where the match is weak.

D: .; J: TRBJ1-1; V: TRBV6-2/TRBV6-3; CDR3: CASSYLAGGEMNTEAFF
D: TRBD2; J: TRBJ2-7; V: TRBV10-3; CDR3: CAISYVPGLEYEQYF
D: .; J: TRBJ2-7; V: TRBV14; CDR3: CASSHRLYAYEQYF
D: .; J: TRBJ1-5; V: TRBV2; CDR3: CASSGQSNQPQHF
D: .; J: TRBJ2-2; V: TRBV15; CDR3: CATSRDPNTGELFF
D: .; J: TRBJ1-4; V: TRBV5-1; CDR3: CASSASLGEKLFF
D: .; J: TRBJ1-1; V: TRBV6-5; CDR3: CASLNPGPSNTEAFF
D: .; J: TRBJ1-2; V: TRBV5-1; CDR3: CASSLGQGGPGGYTF
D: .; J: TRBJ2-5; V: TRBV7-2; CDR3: CASKTAAYSGETQYF
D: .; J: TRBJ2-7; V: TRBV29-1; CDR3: CSVTGRAYEQYF
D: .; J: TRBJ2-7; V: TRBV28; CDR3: CASSLIKPYEQYF
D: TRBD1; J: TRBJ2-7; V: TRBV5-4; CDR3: CASSSPGTGPYEQYF
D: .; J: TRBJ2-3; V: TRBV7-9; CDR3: CASSTRGGTTDTQYF
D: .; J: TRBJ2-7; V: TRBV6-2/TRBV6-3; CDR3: CASSYGTYYEQYF
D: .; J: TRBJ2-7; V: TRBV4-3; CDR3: CASSQQIDYHSSYEQYF
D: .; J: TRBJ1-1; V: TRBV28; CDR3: CASSQGYYMNTEAFF
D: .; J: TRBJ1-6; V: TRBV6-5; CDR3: CASSHDSPLHF
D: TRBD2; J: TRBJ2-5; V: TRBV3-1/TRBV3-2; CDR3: CASSRASGVWETQYF
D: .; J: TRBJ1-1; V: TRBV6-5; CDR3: CASSYLQGTEAFF
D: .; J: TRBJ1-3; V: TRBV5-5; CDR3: CASSLPTAGNTIYF
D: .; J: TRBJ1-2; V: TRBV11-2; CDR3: CASAPIGGASGYGYTF
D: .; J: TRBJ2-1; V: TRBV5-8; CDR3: CASSLPVGGYYNEQFF
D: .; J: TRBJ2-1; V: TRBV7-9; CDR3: CASSLGVNEQFF
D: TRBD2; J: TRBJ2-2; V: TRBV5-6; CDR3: CASSRLAGFGELFF
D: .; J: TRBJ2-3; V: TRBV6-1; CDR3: CASSYQSATDTQYF
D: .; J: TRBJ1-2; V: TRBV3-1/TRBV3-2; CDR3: CASSQVEWALSGYTF
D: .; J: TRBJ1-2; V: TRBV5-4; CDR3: CASSLDRRGYGYTF
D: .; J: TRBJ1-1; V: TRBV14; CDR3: CASSQGRNTEAFF
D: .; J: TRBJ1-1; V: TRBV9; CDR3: CASSVELLNTEAFF
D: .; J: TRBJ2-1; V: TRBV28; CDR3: CASSYYNEQFF
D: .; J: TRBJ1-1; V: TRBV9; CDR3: CASSVAATGTRSMNTEAFF
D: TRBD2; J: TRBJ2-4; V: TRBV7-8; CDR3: CASSLVGGAKNIQYF
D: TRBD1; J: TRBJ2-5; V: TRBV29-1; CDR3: CSVEGQGVETQYF
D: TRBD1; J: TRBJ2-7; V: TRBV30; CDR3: CAWSPPSGTGGVKYF
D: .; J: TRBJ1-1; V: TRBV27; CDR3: CASSLTLNTEAFF
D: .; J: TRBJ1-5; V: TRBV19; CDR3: CAEEGFNQPQHF
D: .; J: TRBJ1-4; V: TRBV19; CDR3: CASSIGTGNEKLFF
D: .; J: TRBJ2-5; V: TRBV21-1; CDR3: CASRGRDSPNGETQYF
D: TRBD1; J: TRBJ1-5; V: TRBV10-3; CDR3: CAISDTGVNQPQHF
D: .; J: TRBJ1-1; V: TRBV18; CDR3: CASSPLLRENTEAFF
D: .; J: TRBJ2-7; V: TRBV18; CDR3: CASSPTQGSRYEQYF
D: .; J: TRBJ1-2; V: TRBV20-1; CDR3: CSARSTRGYTF
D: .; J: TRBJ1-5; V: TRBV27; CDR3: CASRTIGGPNQPQHF
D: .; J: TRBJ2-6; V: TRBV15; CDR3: CATSRDKVPGANVLTF
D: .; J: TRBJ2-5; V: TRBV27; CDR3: CASSLSNPQETQYF
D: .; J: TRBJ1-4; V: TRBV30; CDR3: CAWSRPRVGDATNEKLFF
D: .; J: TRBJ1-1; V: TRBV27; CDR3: CASLYSGGGDTEAFF
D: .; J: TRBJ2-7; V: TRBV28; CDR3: CASSYREGAYEQYF
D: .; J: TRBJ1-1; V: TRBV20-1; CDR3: CSANDPGHQNTEAFF
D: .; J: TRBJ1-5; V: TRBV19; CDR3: CATQPPGGGQPQHF
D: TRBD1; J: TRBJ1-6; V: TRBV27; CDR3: CASSFGTGANSPLHF
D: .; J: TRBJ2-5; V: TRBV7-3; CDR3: CASSRLGQETQYF
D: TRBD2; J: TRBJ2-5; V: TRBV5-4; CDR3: CASSFPSGEETQYF
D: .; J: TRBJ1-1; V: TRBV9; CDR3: CASSVGRNTEAFF
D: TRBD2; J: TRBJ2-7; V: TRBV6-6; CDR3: CASSYPGLAGNEQYF